This T cell receptor beta chain was retrieved from a study of HIV-infected patients and healthy controls. For the study at large: All patients had undetectable virus after a further year of therapy, about 65% of the 16 by the second bleed.

CDR1 is KGHDR and CDR2 is SFDVKD in the germline V gene. V lost 5 bases and J 0 bases, leaving 25 bases between the germline ends. The CDR3 spans 19 residues. This clonotype occurred many times. About 550 ng RNA was reverse transcribed with alpha and beta constant-region primers. Alpha and beta chain libraries were made separately by chain-specific third strand synthesis with multiplexing indices. One primer pair amplified all rearrangements per chain; each cDNA got molecular barcodes. TCRdb re-called the 5' RACE reads through MiXCR, storing one row per CDR3 protein. The sample contains around 7,800 distinct CDR3 sequences, approximately 6.1% of which appear only once. Whole blood was used without fractionation, so all unsorted peripheral T cells were included.

This TCR derives from an adult with HIV infection. The gene calls are TRBV24-1 and TRBJ2-7; D gene unclear. Source: blood, taken before antiretroviral therapy. CDR3 DNA sequence: TGTGCCACCAGTGGCAGATCGGTTGGCCGTCCGACCATCTCCTACGAGCAGTACGTC. The encoded protein is CATSGRSVGRPTISYEQYV.